The 12 T cell receptor beta chains in this list originate from one sample, sequenced in a study of chemoradiotherapy in HPV16-positive cancers. Some clones are missing from TCRdb's copy, which holds only in-frame ones; the method was immunoSEQ multiplex PCR. The sample includes roughly 2,900 clones, about 80% seen only once; the top ten take around 3%. The starting material was tumor tissue, obtained from a patient who underwent chemoradiotherapy. The receptors here all came from a human donor with HPV-associated anogenital cancer.

This clone was recorded a few times. This chain joins TRBV4-2 and TRBJ2-3; 10 positions match TRBD2. Trimming removed 0 bases from V and 1 base from J; junction bases left unmatched: 1. Germline-derived CDR1 and CDR2 are LGHNA and YNFKEQ. This CDR3 spans 16 amino acids. The chain's CDR3 is CASSQDLAGGTDTQYF. Here the CDR3 DNA reads TGTGCCAGCAGCCAAGATCTAGCGGGAGGCACAGATACGCAGTATTTT.

In its sample, this clone was seen once. This chain connects TRBV30 to TRBJ2-2; D not certain. The V and J ends lost 7 bases and 7 bases respectively, with 16 bases between them. CDR1 GTSNPN and CDR2 SVGIG come from the germline V gene (reference sequence). The CDR3 runs to 13 residues. CDR3 in amino acids: CAFDILNGGELFF. In DNA, the CDR3 is TGTGCCTTCGATATCCTCAATGGCGGGGAGCTGTTTTTT.

The chain recombines TRBV30 with TRBJ1-3; possibly TRBD1 for D (5 bases). Trimming took 1 base from V and 4 from J, leaving 11 bases between them. CDR1 is GTSNPN and CDR2 is SVGIG in the germline V gene (reference sequence). There are 14 residues in the CDR3. The DNA of the CDR3 is TGTGCCTGGAGTGGAGGGACCGTAGGAAACACCATATATTTT. Translation: CAWSGGTVGNTIYF.

This clone was observed a single time. The chain combines TRBV27 with TRBJ1-2; 8 nucleotides align to TRBD1. The ends lost 6 bases at V and 7 bases at J; junction bases unmatched: 7. Germline CDR1 is MNHEY and CDR2 is SMNVEV (reference sequence). The CDR3 has 13 residues. CDR3 sequence: CASRRQGSSGYTF. CDR3 sequence (DNA): TGTGCCAGCAGGAGACAGGGGAGTAGTGGCTACACCTTC.

This clone occurred once. V gene TRBV9 combines with J gene TRBJ1-2; D perhaps matches TRBD1 (5 bases). Germline lookup yields CDR1 SGDLS and CDR2 YYNGEE. The CDR3 consists of 13 residues. V lost 3 bases and J 2 bases, leaving 8 bases between the germline ends. CDR3 amino acids: CASSAGRNYGYTF. In DNA, the CDR3 is TGTGCCAGCAGCGCAGGGAGAAACTATGGCTACACCTTC.

The J gene is TRBJ1-4, the V gene TRBV27; weak D call: TRBD1 (6 bases). Germline V lookup: CDR1 MNHEY, CDR2 SMNVEV (reference sequence). Trimming cost V 6 bases and J 3 bases, with 14 bases left between them. The CDR3 contains 15 residues. The CDR3: CASRQQGSPNEKLFF. The CDR3 region has the DNA TGTGCCAGCAGACAACAGGGTTCTCCTAATGAAAAACTGTTTTTT.

The chain recombines TRBV4-1 with TRBJ1-3; no firm D call. V gave up 4 bases and J gave up 0 bases, with 10 bases separating them. CDR3 size: 15 residues. Germline CDR1 MGHRA, CDR2 YSYEKL. CDR3 in DNA: TGCGCCAGCAGCCCAAGTCGAGTCTCTGGAAACACCATATATTTT. It encodes CASSPSRVSGNTIYF.

The chain recombines TRBV6-6 with TRBJ2-2, with TRBD2 matching over 8 bases. Germline CDR1 reads MNHNY; CDR2 reads SVGAGI (reference sequence). The CDR3 runs to 14 residues. With 0 bases clipped from V and 9 bases from J, the junction kept 3 bases outside the gene matches. The CDR3 coding sequence is TGTGCCAGCAGTTACTCGACTAGCGAGCGGGAGCTGTTTTTT. This sequence encodes CASSYSTSERELFF.

The chain couples TRBV30 to TRBJ2-7; no firm D call. Trimming pared 4 bases from V and 4 bases from J, leaving 11 bases between. The CDR3 sequence is 12 residues long. From germline, CDR1 is GTSNPN and CDR2 SVGIG (reference sequence). CDR3 bases: TGTGCCTGGACCGAGGATAGGTACGAGCAGTACTTC. Its protein product is CAWTEDRYEQYF.

The rearrangement joins TRBV6-6 to TRBJ2-3; no clear D. Deletions cut 2 bases from V and 6 bases from J, with 3 bases between. The CDR3 runs to 11 residues. Germline CDR1 reads MNHNY; CDR2 reads SVGAGI (reference sequence). In nucleotides, the CDR3 is TGTGCCAGCAGTTACGGGGATACGCAGTATTTT. Amino acid sequence: CASSYGDTQYF.

The chain carries TRBV5-1 and TRBJ1-1, with D possibly being TRBD1 (6 bases). V lost 2 bases to trimming and J lost 2 bases, with 13 bases between them. The CDR3 runs to 15 residues. Germline V gene lookup returns CDR1 SGHRS and CDR2 YFSETQ. The CDR3 DNA sequence: TGCGCCAGCAGCTTCGGACAGCGGCGAAACACTGAAGCTTTCTTT. Residues: CASSFGQRRNTEAFF.

The chain joins TRBV15 to TRBJ2-7; 9 bases align to TRBD2. This CDR3 is built from 16 residues. Trimming at V came to 0 bases and at J to 4 bases, leaving 7 bases not matched to a gene. Germline-derived CDR1 and CDR2 are LNHNV and YYDKDF (reference sequence). This CDR3 is CATSREEASGRYEQYF. In DNA, the CDR3 is TGTGCCACCAGCAGAGAGGAGGCGAGCGGGAGGTACGAGCAGTACTTC.